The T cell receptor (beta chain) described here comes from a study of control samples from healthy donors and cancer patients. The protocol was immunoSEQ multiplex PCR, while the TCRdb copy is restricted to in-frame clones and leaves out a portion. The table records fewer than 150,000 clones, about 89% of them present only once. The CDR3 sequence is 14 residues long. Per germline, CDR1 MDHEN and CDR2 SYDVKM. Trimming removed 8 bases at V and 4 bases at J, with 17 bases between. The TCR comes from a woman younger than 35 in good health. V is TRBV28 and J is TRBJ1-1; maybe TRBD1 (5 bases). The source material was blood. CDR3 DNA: TGTGCCAGCCGGAAATACCAGGGCGGCACTGAAGCTTTCTTT. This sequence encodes CASRKYQGGTEAFF.